This TCR beta chain was captured by sequencing in a study of chemoradiotherapy in HPV16-positive cancers (dated 2022 in TCRdb). Regarding the study in general: Candidate HPV-specific T-cell clones and common TCR motifs were defined by functional T-cell assays performed on cells from two HPV16-positive patients. The candidate HPV-specific TCRs and motifs were then tracked in TCR repertoires from over 80 patients with HPV-related cancers. The study asked whether T-cell immunity against the HPV oncoproteins E6 and E7 changes during chemoradiotherapy and whether it affects survival.

In the case of this clone: This clone's antigen is unknown. No base-level quality is on record; no much larger clone is a single base apart.

Because repertoires were sampled repeatedly during chemoradiotherapy, clonal expansion in the tumor microenvironment could be followed. The library was built by means of the immunoSEQ multiplex PCR assay. TCRdb provides this immuneACCESS table in a form limited to in-frame rearrangements. Some clones are lacking; in checked studies, under half of them reflect an unresolved V gene, and why the rest are absent is not known. In all, the sample holds about 22,000 clones, and around nine tenths of those were seen once. The ten largest clones add up to under 20% of the sample. Beyond this particular receptor, the publication reports: In HPV16-positive patients, expansion of HPV-responsive T cells during chemoradiotherapy was associated with improved recurrence-free survival. Expansion of candidate HPV-specific clones and E7-related TCR motifs was observed in the tumor microenvironment during treatment, whereas no such expansion was observed for non-HPV-specific T cells. Only two HPV16-positive patients were used to derive the functional definition of HPV-specific T cells, and the survival association was reported for HPV16-positive patients.

The input for sequencing was blood, taken from a patient who underwent chemoradiotherapy. This TCR was recovered from a human donor with HPV-associated anogenital cancer.

For the CDR3, the sequence is CASSQVGGSYNEQFF. The DNA sequence is as follows: TGTGCCAGCAGTCAAGTGGGGGGCTCCTACAATGAGCAGTTCTTC. The chain is encoded by TRBV7-2 joined to TRBJ2-1; tentative D gene TRBD2, with 6 bases matching. The germline V gene yields SGHTA for CDR1 and FQGNSA for CDR2. V is shortened by 6 bases, J by 0 bases, and the region joining them spans 12 bases. Spanning cysteine to phenylalanine, the CDR3 consists of 15 amino acids. Only the CDR3 portion is preserved as DNA: 45 bases, with reading frame beginning at the first base.